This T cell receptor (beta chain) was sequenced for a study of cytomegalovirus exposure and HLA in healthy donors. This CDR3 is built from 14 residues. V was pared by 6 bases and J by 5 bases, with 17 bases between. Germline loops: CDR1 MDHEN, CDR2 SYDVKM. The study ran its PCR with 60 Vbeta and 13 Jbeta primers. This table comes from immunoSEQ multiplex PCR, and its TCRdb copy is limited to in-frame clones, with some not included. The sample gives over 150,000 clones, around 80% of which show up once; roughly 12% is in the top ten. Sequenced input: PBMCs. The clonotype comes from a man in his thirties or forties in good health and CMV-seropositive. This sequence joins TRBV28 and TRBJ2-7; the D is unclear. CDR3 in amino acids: CASRPLDPSDEQYF. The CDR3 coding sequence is TGTGCCAGCAGGCCGTTAGATCCATCGGACGAGCAGTACTTC.